This T cell receptor beta chain was documented in a study of cytomegalovirus exposure and HLA in healthy donors. PCR used 60 Vbeta primers and 13 Jbeta primers. Some clones are missing from TCRdb's copy, which holds only in-frame ones; the method was immunoSEQ multiplex PCR. Seen here are under 150,000 clones, about 72% observed once, and the top ten hold over 2%. CDR3 length: 14 amino acids. Per germline, CDR1 SNHLY and CDR2 FYNNEI. V trimming: 5 bases; J trimming: 1 base; junction bases outside the gene matches: 0. The J gene is TRBJ2-5, the V gene TRBV2; 11 bases are a match to TRBD2. This receptor was obtained from a man in his forties or fifties in good health and CMV-seronegative. Sequenced sample: PBMCs. The CDR3 DNA follows: TGTGCCAGCAGTACTAGCGGGGGCCAAGAGACCCAGTACTTC. This gives the protein CASSTSGGQETQYF.